Shown below are 28 T cell receptor beta chains from a single sample sequenced in a study of metastatic and nonmetastatic thyroid tumors. TCRdb used MiXCR to call clones anew from the PCR reads. This sample carries some 24,000 clones, roughly 21% of them seen once, and the ten largest clones take about an eighth. Until they underwent thyroid surgery, no patient had received any treatment. The sequenced sample consisted of blood. These receptors all stem from a male donor with papillary thyroid cancer or a benign thyroid nodule (not recorded which). Some clones in this sample may be carry-over from other donors' samples.

This chain joins TRBV9 and TRBJ2-7; no firm D call. The CDR3 has 16 residues. Germline V gives CDR1 SGDLS, CDR2 YYNGEE. The V end lost 5 bases, the J end lost 2 bases, and 20 bases lay between the germline ends. For the CDR3, the DNA is TGTGCCAGCAGACGTAGCACCGACCATATAGCCTACGAGCAGTACTTC. Its translation is CASRRSTDHIAYEQYF.

This clone is medium-sized in the sample. The V call is TRBV28, the J call TRBJ2-7, with TRBD2 matching over 11 bases. J was trimmed by 7 bases and V by 6 bases; bases with no gene match: 11. This CDR3 has 15 residues. The germline V gene has CDR1 MDHEN and CDR2 SYDVKM. CDR3 sequence (DNA): TGTGCCAGCAGGTTAGCGGGAGGGCCTGTATGGGAGCAGTACTTC. Encoded protein: CASRLAGGPVWEQYF.

The table lists this clone with many counts. The chain is built from TRBV30 and TRBJ1-1; 8 positions match TRBD1. CDR1 and CDR2 from the germline V gene are GTSNPN and SVGIG (reference sequence). J was trimmed by 7 bases and V by 2 bases; bases with no gene match: 6. The CDR3 totals 13 residues. The CDR3 bases are TGTGCCTGGAGTACAGGGGGATATGGTGAAGCTTTCTTT. Translation gives CAWSTGGYGEAFF.

The sample holds one count of this clone. CDR3 nucleotide sequence: TGTGCCAGCATCCTCATTTGGCGGAGGGCCGCAGATACGCAGTATTTT. This codes for CASILIWRRAADTQYF. The J gene is TRBJ2-3, the V gene TRBV3-1, with D possibly TRBD2 on 6 matching bases. CDR1 LGHDT and CDR2 YNNKEL come from the germline V gene (reference sequence). CDR3 length: 16 amino acids. Trimming took 7 bases from V and 4 from J, leaving 21 bases between them.

This clone appeared a few times. The chain carries TRBV19 and TRBJ1-5; 7 nucleotides align to TRBD1. The V gene's germline CDR1 is LNHDA and CDR2 SQIVND (reference sequence). CDR3 length equals 15 residues. V was pared by 4 bases and J by 3 bases, with 6 bases of the junction left unmatched. The CDR3 coding sequence is TGTGCCAGTAGTACCTGGGACAGTCCCAATCAGCCCCAGCATTTT. It specifies CASSTWDSPNQPQHF.

The V and J genes are TRBV7-2 and TRBJ2-7; 12 bases match TRBD2. V shed 4 bases, J shed 7 bases, and the junction held 8 bases outside the gene matches. Germline CDR1 SGHTA, CDR2 FQGNSA. There are 15 residues in the CDR3. The CDR3 sequence is CASSSQPTSGSEQYF. DNA of the CDR3: TGTGCCAGCAGCTCTCAACCGACTAGCGGGAGTGAGCAGTACTTC.

This clone showed up many times. The chain links TRBV20-1 to TRBJ1-2, with 9 nucleotides matching TRBD1. The CDR3 consists of 17 residues. Germline assignment: CDR1 DFQATT and CDR2 SNEGSKA (reference sequence). V trimming: 4 bases; J trimming: 0 bases; junction bases outside the gene matches: 12. CDR3 sequence: CSAILAPRDRANYGYTF. In DNA, the CDR3 is TGCAGTGCTATCCTTGCACCCAGGGACAGGGCTAACTATGGCTACACCTTC.

This clone ranks as medium-sized. This sequence joins TRBV19 and TRBJ1-5; the D is unclear. This CDR3 spans 13 amino acids. V was shortened by 1 base and J by 5 bases, with 6 bases between the two germline ends. Germline lookup yields CDR1 LNHDA and CDR2 SQIVND (reference sequence). CDR3 residues: CASSIGRDQPQHF. The CDR3 region has the DNA TGTGCCAGTAGTATAGGCCGAGATCAGCCCCAGCATTTT.

This clone has a count of ten or more. V is TRBV20-1 and J is TRBJ1-2, with 9 positions matching TRBD1. CDR3 length equals 12 residues. V gave up 6 bases and J gave up 4 bases; unmatched junction bases: 3. Germline V gene sequence: CDR1 DFQATT, CDR2 SNEGSKA (reference sequence). The CDR3 nucleotides are TGCAGTGCAACGGACAGGGGCTATGGCTACACCTTC. Translation: CSATDRGYGYTF.

This clone was seen at least ten times. J is TRBJ1-4 and V is TRBV9; D gene unclear. V was cut by 3 bases and J by 6 bases, with 12 bases left in between. There are 14 residues in the CDR3. The germline V gene encodes CDR1 SGDLS and CDR2 YYNGEE. This CDR3 is CASSGNDDDEKLFF. The CDR3 DNA is TGTGCCAGCAGCGGGAACGACGATGATGAAAAACTGTTTTTT.

This rearrangement joins TRBV27 to TRBJ2-1; D is unresolved. V shed 2 bases and J shed 3 bases, with 8 bases lying between them. The CDR3 spans 14 residues. The V gene's germline CDR1 is MNHEY and CDR2 SMNVEV (reference sequence). This CDR3 reads CASSLTRHYNEQFF. DNA for the CDR3: TGTGCCAGCAGTTTAACTCGTCACTACAATGAGCAGTTCTTC.

This clone was counted at least ten times. This may come from a read error, since a much larger clone is one base off. V and J are TRBV13 and TRBJ2-3, with TRBD2 matching 14 bases. The CDR3 runs to 17 residues. Germline V gene lookup returns CDR1 PRHDT and CDR2 FYEKMQ (reference sequence). Trimming took 3 bases from V and 2 from J; bases not matched to a gene: 4. CDR3 nucleotide sequence: TGTGCCAGCAGCTTGGGGGGACTAGCGGGGGTCACAGATACGCAGTATTTT. Translation: CASSLGGLAGVTDTQYF.

The J gene is TRBJ1-6, the V gene TRBV6-1; tentatively, D is TRBD1 (6 bases). V was clipped by 10 bases and J by 7 bases, with 23 bases between them. CDR3 size: 16 residues. Germline assignment: CDR1 MNHNS and CDR2 SASEGT. The CDR3 region has the DNA TGTGCCATCAGCCCCACGGGGGCTGGCACAAATTCACCCCTCCACTTT. It encodes CAISPTGAGTNSPLHF.

This clone showed up just a few times. The chain employs TRBV27 and TRBJ2-1, with D possibly TRBD2 on 5 matching bases. CDR1 and CDR2 from the germline V gene are MNHEY and SMNVEV (reference sequence). With 6 bases removed from V and 9 bases from J, the gap between germline ends came to 21 bases. This CDR3 spans 15 amino acids. The DNA for the CDR3 is TGTGCCAGCAGCTCATCGCGGGTATCCGTCCGTGAGCAGTTCTTC. Amino acid sequence: CASSSSRVSVREQFF.

This chain connects TRBV20-1 to TRBJ2-7; 10 bases agree with TRBD1. The CDR3 length is 19 residues. V trimming: 0 bases; J trimming: 4 bases; junction bases outside the gene matches: 18. From germline, CDR1 is DFQATT and CDR2 SNEGSKA (reference sequence). The CDR3 nucleotides are TGCAGTGCTAGAGATTTGCACCGAACCGGGACAGGGGCGTTATACGAGCAGTACTTC. Its protein product is CSARDLHRTGTGALYEQYF.

At least ten counts were recorded for this clone. The V gene is TRBV5-6, the J gene TRBJ2-7; D possibly matches TRBD1 or TRBD2 (6 bases each). The germline V and J ends were trimmed by 1 base and 3 bases, with 14 bases remaining between them. The CDR3 is made up of 15 amino acids. The germline V gene encodes CDR1 SGHDT and CDR2 YYEEEE. The CDR3 bases are TGTGCCAGCAGCTTGCGCTGGGGGGCGAGCTACGAGCAGTACTTC. Protein sequence: CASSLRWGASYEQYF. The whole variable domain, filled in from reference TRBV5-6 and TRBJ2-7, reads DAGVTQSPTHLIKTRGQQVTLRCSPKSGHDTVSWYQQALGQGPQFIFQYYEEEERQRGNFPDRFSGHQFPNYSSELNVNALLLGDSALYLCASSLRWGASYEQYFGPGTRLTVT.

The sample holds many counts of this clone. This chain uses TRBV20-1 with TRBJ2-7; D uncertain. Trimming took 3 bases from V and 3 from J, leaving 15 bases between them. Germline CDR1 DFQATT, CDR2 SNEGSKA (reference sequence). The CDR3 contains 14 residues. CDR3 sequence: CSASGRPGYYEQYF. DNA for the CDR3: TGCAGTGCTAGTGGTCGGCCAGGCTACTACGAGCAGTACTTC.

This clone was seen only a few times. This chain's CDR3 is CASSQGIVTSTDTQYF. CDR3 DNA: TGTGCCAGCAGCCAAGGAATAGTCACTAGCACAGATACGCAGTATTTT. V usage is TRBV14 and J usage is TRBJ2-3; D not resolved. Trimming removed 1 base at V and 0 bases at J, with 11 bases between. From germline, CDR1 is SGHDN and CDR2 FVKESK. The CDR3 extends over 16 amino acids.

In its sample, this clone ranks as medium-sized. The gene calls are TRBV15 and TRBJ1-5, with D unclear. V lost 3 bases, J lost 4 bases, and 16 bases lay in between. CDR3 size: 16 residues. From germline, CDR1 is LNHNV and CDR2 YYDKDF (reference sequence). DNA for the CDR3: TGTGCCACCAGCAGTCTTTCGGTGGTGCGGAATCAGCCCCAGCATTTT. Amino acid sequence: CATSSLSVVRNQPQHF.

The sample holds a few counts of this clone. The chain is built from TRBV28 and TRBJ2-7; TRBD1 matches at 7 bases. After removal of 6 bases from V and 0 bases from J, the junction contained 8 bases not matched to a gene. The CDR3 runs to 15 residues. Germline lookup yields CDR1 MDHEN and CDR2 SYDVKM. DNA for the CDR3: TGTGCCAGCAGCGCGACAGGGATCGACTCCTACGAGCAGTACTTC. It encodes CASSATGIDSYEQYF.

This clone was seen at least ten times. The chain joins TRBV28 to TRBJ1-2, with D uncertain. Trimming cost V 5 bases and J 5 bases, with 15 bases left between them. CDR3 length: 14 residues. The germline gives CDR1 MDHEN, CDR2 SYDVKM. The CDR3 region is CASSPPTHPYGYTF. Here the CDR3 DNA reads TGTGCCAGCAGTCCACCGACACACCCGTATGGCTACACCTTC.

This clone was detected ten times or more. The chain couples TRBV18 to TRBJ2-5, with TRBD2 matching 9 bases. The CDR3 extends over 14 amino acids. Trimming removed 6 bases from V and 7 bases from J; junction bases left unmatched: 9. Germline V CDR1 and CDR2: KGHSH, LQKENI. In DNA, the CDR3 is TGTGCCAGCTCTCTAGCGGGATCACGGGGGACCCAGTACTTC. It yields the protein CASSLAGSRGTQYF. Looking up the rest from reference TRBV18 and TRBJ2-5 gives the full variable domain: NAGVMQNPRHLVRRRGQEARLRCSPMKGHSHVYWYRQLPEEGLKFMVYLQKENIIDESGMPKERFSAEFPKEGPSILRIQQVVRGDSAAYFCASSLAGSRGTQYFGPGTRLLVL.

This clone was seen a few times. The chain links TRBV24-1 to TRBJ1-4, with 7 nucleotides matching TRBD1. Per germline, CDR1 KGHDR and CDR2 SFDVKD. Trimming cost V 9 bases and J 4 bases; bases outside gene matches: 4. This CDR3 comprises 13 residues. In nucleotides, the CDR3 is TGTGCCACCTCGACAGGGAGTAATGAAAAACTGTTTTTT. It is translated as CATSTGSNEKLFF.

The table lists this clone with a few counts. The chain couples TRBV24-1 to TRBJ1-1, with unresolved D. CDR3 length: 12 residues. Between the trimmed V and J ends, which lost 6 bases and 7 bases, there was a span of 11 bases. Per the germline V gene, CDR1 is KGHDR and CDR2 is SFDVKD. The CDR3 region is CATSHPRGEAFF. The CDR3 bases are TGTGCCACCAGTCACCCGCGGGGTGAAGCTTTCTTT.

The chain recombines TRBV5-1 with TRBJ1-2; 11 nucleotides align to TRBD1. This CDR3 region has 19 residues. The germline gives CDR1 SGHRS, CDR2 YFSETQ. V lost 0 bases to trimming and J lost 0 bases; unmatched junction nucleotides: 10. As DNA, the CDR3 is TGCGCCAGCAGCTTGGGCCGGACAGGGGGCGCGGTAGCTAACTATGGCTACACCTTC. Translated, it gives CASSLGRTGGAVANYGYTF.

Ten or more counts support this clone. The chain carries TRBV6-2 or TRBV6-3 and TRBJ2-2; D remains unclear. The germline CDR1 and CDR2 sequences are MNHEY and SVGEGT. The V and J ends lost 6 bases and 8 bases respectively, with 7 bases between them. This CDR3 has 11 amino acids. The CDR3 DNA reads TGTGCCAGCAGGGCGAGAGGGGAGCTGTTTTTT. Protein product: CASRARGELFF.

This clone occurred many times. The gene calls are TRBV5-1 and TRBJ1-2; 10 bases match TRBD1. CDR1 and CDR2 from the germline V gene are SGHRS and YFSETQ. This CDR3 spans 15 amino acids. Trimming cost V 4 bases and J 8 bases; bases outside gene matches: 11. DNA for the CDR3: TGCGCCAGCAGCCCCGGGACAGGGGCATCATGGGGCTACACCTTC. This sequence encodes CASSPGTGASWGYTF.

This clone came up many times. The conserved phenylalanine or tryptophan is not found at the CDR3 terminus, so this likely reflects a read error. The chain joins TRBV6-5 to TRBJ2-7; D uncertain. The germline V gene has CDR1 MNHEY and CDR2 SVGAGI. The length of the CDR3 is 16 residues. V lost 2 bases and J lost 0, with 14 bases in between. The CDR3 reads CASSYPQSLNSYEQYL. The CDR3 DNA follows: TGTGCCAGCAGTTACCCACAGAGCCTAAACTCCTACGAGCAGTACCTC.